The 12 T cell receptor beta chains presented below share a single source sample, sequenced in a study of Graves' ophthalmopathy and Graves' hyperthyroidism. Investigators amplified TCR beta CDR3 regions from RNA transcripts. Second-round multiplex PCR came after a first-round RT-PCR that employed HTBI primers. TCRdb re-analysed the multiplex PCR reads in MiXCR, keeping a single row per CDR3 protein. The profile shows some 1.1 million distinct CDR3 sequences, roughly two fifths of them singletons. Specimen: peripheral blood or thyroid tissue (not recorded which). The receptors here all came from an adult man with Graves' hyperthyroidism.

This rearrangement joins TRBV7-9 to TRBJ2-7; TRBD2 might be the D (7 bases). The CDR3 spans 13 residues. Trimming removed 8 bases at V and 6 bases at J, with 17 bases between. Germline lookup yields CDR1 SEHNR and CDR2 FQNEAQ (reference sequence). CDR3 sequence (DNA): TGTGCCAGCGGTCTCGGGGGGCGCGCCGAGCAGTACTTC. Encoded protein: CASGLGGRAEQYF.

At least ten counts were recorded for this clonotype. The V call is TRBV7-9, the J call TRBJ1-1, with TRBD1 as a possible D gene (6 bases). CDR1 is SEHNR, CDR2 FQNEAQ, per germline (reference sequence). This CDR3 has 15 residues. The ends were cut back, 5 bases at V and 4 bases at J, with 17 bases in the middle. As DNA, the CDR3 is TGTGCCAGCAGCGATCAAAACCGGGACACCACTGAAGCTTTCTTT. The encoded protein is CASSDQNRDTTEAFF. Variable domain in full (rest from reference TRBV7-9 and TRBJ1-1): DTGVSQNPRHKITKRGQNVTFRCDPISEHNRLYWYRQTLGQGPEFLTYFQNEAQLEKSRLLSDRFSAERPKGSFSTLEIQRTEQGDSAMYLCASSDQNRDTTEAFFGQGTRLTVV.

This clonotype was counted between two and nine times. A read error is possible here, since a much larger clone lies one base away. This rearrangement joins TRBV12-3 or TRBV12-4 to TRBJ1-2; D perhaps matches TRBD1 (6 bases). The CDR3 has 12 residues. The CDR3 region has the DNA TGTGCCAGCGGTTTAGGAAAGGGGGTTTACACCTTC. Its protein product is CASGLGKGVYTF.

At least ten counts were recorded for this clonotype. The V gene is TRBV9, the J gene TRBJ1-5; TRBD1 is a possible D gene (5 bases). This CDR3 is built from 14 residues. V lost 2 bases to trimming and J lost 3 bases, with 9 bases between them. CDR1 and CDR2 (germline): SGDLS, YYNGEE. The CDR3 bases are TGTGCCAGCAGCGTTGGAGGGGACAATCAGCCCCAGCATTTT. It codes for CASSVGGDNQPQHF.

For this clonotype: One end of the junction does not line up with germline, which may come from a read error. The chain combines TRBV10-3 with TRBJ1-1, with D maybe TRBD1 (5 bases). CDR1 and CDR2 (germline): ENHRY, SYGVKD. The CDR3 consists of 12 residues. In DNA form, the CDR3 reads TGTACCATCAGTGGGACGGGGAGTAAAGCTTTCTTT. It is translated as CTISGTGSKAFF.

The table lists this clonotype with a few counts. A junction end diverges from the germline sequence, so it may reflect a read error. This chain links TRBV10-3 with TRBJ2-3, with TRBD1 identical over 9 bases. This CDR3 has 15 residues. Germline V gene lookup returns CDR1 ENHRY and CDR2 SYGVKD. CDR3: CAFRTSGTGQDTQYF. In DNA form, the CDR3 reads TGTGCCTTCAGGACCTCCGGGACAGGGCAAGATACGCAGTATTTT.

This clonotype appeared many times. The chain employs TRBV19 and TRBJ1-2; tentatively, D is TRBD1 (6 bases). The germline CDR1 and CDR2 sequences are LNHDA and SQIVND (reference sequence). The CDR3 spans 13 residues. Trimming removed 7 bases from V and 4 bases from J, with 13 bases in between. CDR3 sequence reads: CASTTGPGYGYTF. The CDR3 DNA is TGTGCCAGTACCACAGGGCCAGGCTATGGCTACACCTTC. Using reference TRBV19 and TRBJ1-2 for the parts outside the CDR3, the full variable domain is DGGITQSPKYLFRKEGQNVTLSCEQNLNHDAMYWYRQDPGQGLRLIYYSQIVNDFQKGDIAEGYSVSREKKESFPLTVTSAQKNPTAFYLCASTTGPGYGYTFGSGTRLTVV.

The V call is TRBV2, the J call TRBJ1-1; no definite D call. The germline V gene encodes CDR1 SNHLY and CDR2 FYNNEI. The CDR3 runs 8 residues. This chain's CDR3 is CAGVGAFF. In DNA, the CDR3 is TGTGCTGGGGTTGGAGCTTTCTTT.

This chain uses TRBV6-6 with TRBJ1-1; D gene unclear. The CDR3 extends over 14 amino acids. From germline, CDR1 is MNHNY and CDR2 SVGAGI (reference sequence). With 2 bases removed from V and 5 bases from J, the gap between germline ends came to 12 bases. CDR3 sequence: CASSYVGPSTEAFF. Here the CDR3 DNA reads TGTGCCAGCAGTTACGTAGGCCCCTCTACTGAAGCTTTCTTT.

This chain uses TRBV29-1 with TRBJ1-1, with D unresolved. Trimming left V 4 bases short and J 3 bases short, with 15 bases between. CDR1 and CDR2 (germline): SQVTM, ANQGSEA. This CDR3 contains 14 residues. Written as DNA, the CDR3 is TGCAGCGTTGTAATGGGGTTAACGTACACTGAAGCTTTCTTT. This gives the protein CSVVMGLTYTEAFF.

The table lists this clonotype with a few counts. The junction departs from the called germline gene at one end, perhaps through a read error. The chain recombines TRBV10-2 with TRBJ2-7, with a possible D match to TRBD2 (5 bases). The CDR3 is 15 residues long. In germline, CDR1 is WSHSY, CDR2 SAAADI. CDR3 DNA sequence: TGTGCCAGCAGTGGAGAAAAGCGGCCATCCTACGAGCAGTACTTC. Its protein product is CASSGEKRPSYEQYF.

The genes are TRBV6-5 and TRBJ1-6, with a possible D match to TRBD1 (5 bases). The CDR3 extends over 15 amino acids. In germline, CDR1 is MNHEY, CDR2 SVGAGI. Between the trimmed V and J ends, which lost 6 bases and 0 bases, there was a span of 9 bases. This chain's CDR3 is CASRPGSSYNSPLHF. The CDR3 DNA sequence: TGTGCCAGCAGGCCAGGGAGCTCCTATAATTCACCCCTCCACTTT.